The rows below give T cell receptor beta chains drawn from one sample of a study of CD8 T cells in ankylosing spondylitis. TCRdb re-called the 5' RACE reads with MiXCR, one entry per CDR3 protein. The table has approximately 260,000 distinct CDR3 sequences, 7.5% to 9% seen once. Sequencing used blood, either unsorted or a sorted T cell fraction (not recorded which). Every receptor here comes from a male donor with ankylosing spondylitis or in good health (not recorded which). The CDR3 runs from the conserved cysteine through the conserved F or W. The D gene is left open where the match is weak. Size is omitted from some rows. Given values are once, few, many or a class for expanded clones.

CDR3aa | CDR3nt | d_gene | abundance | j_gene | v_gene
CASSLSSASRLVYGYTF | TGTGCCAGCAGCTTATCCTCGGCCTCTCGACTCGTCTATGGCTACACCTTC | NA | NA | TRBJ1-2 | TRBV7-2
CASSPRDRGHGTQYF | TGTGCCAGCAGCCCCCGGGACAGGGGGCATGGTACGCAGTATTTT | TRBD1 | NA | TRBJ2-3 | TRBV14
CASSQVGLTF | TGTGCCAGCAGCCAAGTGGGTCTCACCTTC | NA | many | TRBJ1-2 | TRBV3-1
CASNPGGGTTNTGELFF | TGTGCCAGCAACCCCGGCGGCGGGACAACGAACACCGGGGAGCTGTTTTTT | NA | few | TRBJ2-2 | TRBV7-9
CASSLAAGRLGTDTQYF | TGTGCCAGCAGCTTAGCGGCAGGGAGGTTAGGTACAGATACGCAGTATTTT | NA | many | TRBJ2-3 | TRBV7-2
CAWSGGPSSAGNTIYF | TGTGCCTGGAGTGGGGGACCGTCGTCGGCGGGAAACACCATATATTTT | NA | NA | TRBJ1-3 | TRBV30
CASNDYNEQFF | TGTGCCAGCAACGACTACAATGAGCAGTTCTTC | NA | many | TRBJ2-1 | TRBV6-1
CAWSVKSWGSQETQYF | TGTGCCTGGAGTGTAAAATCATGGGGCTCCCAAGAGACCCAGTACTTC | NA | many | TRBJ2-5 | TRBV30
CASSLGSYTQYF | TGTGCCAGCAGTTTGGGAAGCTATACGCAGTATTTT | NA | many | TRBJ2-3 | TRBV12-3/TRBV12-4
CACCQDQRESYTGELFF | TGTGCCTGCTGCCAAGATCAGCGGGAGAGTTACACCGGGGAGCTGTTTTTT | TRBD2 | NA | TRBJ2-2 | TRBV3-1
CASSLGGDRETQYF | TGTGCCAGCAGTTTAGGAGGGGACCGGGAGACCCAGTACTTC | NA | many | TRBJ2-5 | TRBV12-3/TRBV12-4
CSARVAGTSGANVLTF | TGCAGTGCTAGAGTGGCCGGGACCTCTGGGGCCAACGTCCTGACTTTC | NA | few | TRBJ2-6 | TRBV20-1
CSVEGYRENYNEQFF | TGCAGCGTTGAAGGATACCGGGAAAATTACAATGAGCAGTTCTTC | NA | many | TRBJ2-1 | TRBV29-1
CASRNPGSRQSSYEQYF | TGTGCCAGCAGAAACCCCGGGTCAAGACAGAGCTCCTACGAGCAGTACTTC | NA | many | TRBJ2-7 | TRBV6-2/TRBV6-3
CASMGERPGDEQFF | TGCGCCAGCATGGGGGAGCGGCCCGGAGATGAGCAGTTCTTC | NA | NA | TRBJ2-1 | TRBV5-1
CASSPDLQKTQYF | TGTGCCAGCAGCCCCGACCTTCAGAAGACCCAGTACTTC | NA | NA | TRBJ2-5 | TRBV7-2
CASSPYIGDIQYF | TGTGCCAGCAGTCCTTACATTGGAGACATTCAGTACTTC | NA | many | TRBJ2-4 | TRBV6-2/TRBV6-3
CASSGSRQGLGYGYTF | TGTGCCAGCAGCGGGAGCCGACAGGGGTTGGGCTATGGCTACACCTTC | TRBD1 | NA | TRBJ1-2 | TRBV7-9
CASSLRARSGSSYNEQFF | TGTGCCAGCAGCTTAAGGGCCCGGTCCGGAAGCTCCTACAATGAGCAGTTCTTC | NA | few | TRBJ2-1 | TRBV11-2
CASSSSEVSNAGELFF | TGTGCCAGCAGTTCCTCAGAAGTTAGTAACGCCGGGGAGCTGTTTTTT | NA | many | TRBJ2-2 | TRBV6-2/TRBV6-3
CASSSTRGRNIQYF | TGTGCCAGCAGCTCCACCCGGGGTCGGAACATTCAGTACTTC | NA | few | TRBJ2-4 | TRBV7-9
CASSERWTGDSPLHF | TGTGCCAGCAGTGAAAGGTGGACAGGGGATTCACCCCTCCACTTT | TRBD1 | many | TRBJ1-6 | TRBV6-4
CASSQGVRTYEQYF | TGTGCCAGCAGCCAAGGAGTACGAACCTACGAGCAGTACTTC | NA | many | TRBJ2-7 | TRBV3-1
CSARVQGVAKNIQYF | TGCAGTGCTAGGGTCCAGGGGGTAGCCAAAAACATTCAGTACTTC | TRBD1 | many | TRBJ2-4 | TRBV20-1
CASSQPRDRTDTQYF | TGCGCCAGCAGCCAACCCCGGGACCGCACAGATACGCAGTATTTT | NA | NA | TRBJ2-3 | TRBV4-1
CASSLGEVASYNEQFF | TGTGCCAGCAGCTTAGGGGAGGTAGCGAGCTACAATGAGCAGTTCTTC | NA | NA | TRBJ2-1 | TRBV7-6
CSVEGNGNTIYF | TGCAGCGTTGAGGGGAATGGAAACACCATATATTTT | NA | many | TRBJ1-3 | TRBV29-1
CASSFDYSNQPQHF | TGTGCCAGCAGTTTCGATTATAGCAATCAGCCCCAGCATTTT | NA | many | TRBJ1-5 | TRBV12-3/TRBV12-4
CASSLYGVANTEAFF | TGTGCCAGCAGCTTATATGGGGTAGCGAACACTGAAGCTTTCTTT | NA | many | TRBJ1-1 | TRBV11-2
CASSSPGAPGGYTF | TGTGCCAGCAGTTCCCCGGGAGCCCCGGGGGGCTACACCTTC | NA | many | TRBJ1-2 | TRBV27
CASSLRQGASNTGELFF | TGTGCCAGCAGCTTAAGACAGGGGGCCTCTAACACCGGGGAGCTGTTTTTT | TRBD1 | many | TRBJ2-2 | TRBV5-8
CASSLWTESYEQYF | TGTGCCAGCTCACTTTGGACAGAAAGTTACGAGCAGTACTTC | NA | many | TRBJ2-7 | TRBV18
CASSTGEWELGETQYF | TGTGCCAGCAGCACCGGGGAGTGGGAACTGGGTGAGACCCAGTACTTC | NA | NA | TRBJ2-5 | TRBV5-4
CASRQGRNTEAFF | TGTGCCAGTAGACAGGGGAGGAACACTGAAGCTTTCTTT | TRBD1 | many | TRBJ1-1 | TRBV19
CASSKRTLRIGANVLTF | TGTGCCAGCAGCAAGCGGACATTACGAATTGGGGCCAACGTCCTGACTTTC | NA | many | TRBJ2-6 | TRBV7-2
CASSQDSYFEAFF | TGCGCCAGCAGCCAGGACAGCTATTTTGAAGCTTTCTTT | NA | many | TRBJ1-1 | TRBV5-1
CASSPLPGSGGYTF | TGTGCCAGCAGCCCCTTACCCGGGAGTGGAGGCTACACCTTC | NA | NA | TRBJ1-2 | TRBV14
CASSEGAGGSDTQYF | TGTGCCAGCAGTGAGGGAGCGGGAGGGTCAGATACGCAGTATTTT | TRBD2 | many | TRBJ2-3 | TRBV6-4